The T cell receptor beta chain described here comes from a study of T-cell memory formation after mild COVID-19. Constant-segment primers and 5'RACE yielded cDNA libraries for TCR alpha and TCR beta, each carrying sample barcodes and UMIs. Each CDR3 protein is one row after TCRdb ran MiXCR on the 5' RACE reads. The table has around 300,000 distinct CDR3 sequences, around 13% seen once. The V and J ends lost 6 bases and 7 bases, in that order; junction bases with no gene match: 3. The CDR3 is 12 amino acids. The germline V gene has CDR1 SEHNR and CDR2 FQNEAQ (reference sequence). This clonotype was seen a few times.

Sequencing used PBMCs or a T cell subset sorted from them (not recorded which). The chain joins TRBV7-9 to TRBJ2-1; 7 nucleotides line up with TRBD1. This TCR was recovered from a man aged 18 to 30 who had mild COVID-19 (a few samples of this study predate the infection). Cell type and time point are not known. CDR3 residues: CASREDRNEQFF. In nucleotides, the CDR3 is TGTGCCAGCAGGGAGGACAGGAATGAGCAGTTCTTC.